This T cell receptor (beta chain) was identified in a study of T cells in Graves' hyperthyroidism and ophthalmopathy. RNA transcripts were the template for amplifying TCR beta CDR3 regions. The study used the HTBI primer set for a first-round RT-PCR of the TCR CDR3. TCRdb fed the multiplex PCR reads into MiXCR, producing one record per CDR3 protein. The table shows hundreds of thousands of distinct CDR3 sequences, with over 20% occurring only once. Worth noting for this clonotype: As yet, its antigen is unknown.

Study-wide results and caveats: Most clonotypes expanded in the thyroid (above 0.001) were also present in blood. Using 13 V-J features, a model discriminated ophthalmopathy from stable hyperthyroidism.

The receptor was isolated from a woman in her 40s with Graves' ophthalmopathy. Sequenced material: blood.

The CDR3: CASSQDGIGGLQETQYF. The CDR3 DNA follows: TGCGCCAGCAGCCAAGACGGGATCGGGGGTCTCCAAGAGACCCAGTACTTC. This rearrangement joins TRBV4-1 to TRBJ2-5, with D tentatively TRBD2 (6 bases). Trimming pared 0 bases from V and 1 base from J, leaving 15 bases between. This CDR3 is built from 17 residues. The germline gives CDR1 MGHRA, CDR2 YSYEKL.